This T cell receptor (beta chain) was found in a study of identifying expanded T cells in peripheral blood. No infections or other immune events were documented during collection. Profiling relied on immunoSEQ multiplex PCR, and the TCRdb table lists in-frame clones only, not all of them. The data contain about 100,000 clones, over 80% of them seen just once; the ten biggest clones take up 5.5% to 6.5%. Overall study findings and caveats: Variance in clone template counts between two-week samples significantly increased with total template count across all healthy donors.

As to this clone: No antigen is known for it.

The receptor was isolated from a person aged 18 to 75 in good health. Sequencing used blood.

The CDR3 coding sequence is TGTGCCAGCAGCACCTCGGGGGGAGGCTACACCTTC. The encoded protein is CASSTSGGGYTF. The rearrangement links TRBV9 to TRBJ1-2; TRBD1 might be the D (5 bases). The CDR3 is 12 amino acids. The germline CDR1 and CDR2 sequences are SGDLS and YYNGEE. Trimming pared 4 bases from V and 8 bases from J, leaving 12 bases between. Filled out from reference TRBV9 and TRBJ1-2, the complete variable domain reads DSGVTQTPKHLITATGQRVTLRCSPRSGDLSVYWYQQSLDQGLQFLIQYYNGEERAKGNILERFSAQQFPDLHSELNLSSLELGDSALYFCASSTSGGGYTFGSGTRLTVV.